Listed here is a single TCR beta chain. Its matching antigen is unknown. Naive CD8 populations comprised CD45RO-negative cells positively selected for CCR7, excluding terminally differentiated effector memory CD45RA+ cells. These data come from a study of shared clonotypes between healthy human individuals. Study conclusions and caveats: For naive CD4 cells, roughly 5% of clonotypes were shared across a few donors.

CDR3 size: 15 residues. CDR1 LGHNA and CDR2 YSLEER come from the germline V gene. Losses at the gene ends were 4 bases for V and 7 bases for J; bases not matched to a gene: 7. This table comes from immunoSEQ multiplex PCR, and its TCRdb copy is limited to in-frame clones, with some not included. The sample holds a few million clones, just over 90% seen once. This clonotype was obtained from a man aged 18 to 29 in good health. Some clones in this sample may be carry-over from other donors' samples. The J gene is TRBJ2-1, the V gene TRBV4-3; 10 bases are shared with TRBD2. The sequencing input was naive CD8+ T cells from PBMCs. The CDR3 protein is CASSPHGLAENEQFF. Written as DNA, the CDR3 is TGCGCCAGCAGCCCACACGGACTAGCGGAAAATGAGCAGTTCTTC.